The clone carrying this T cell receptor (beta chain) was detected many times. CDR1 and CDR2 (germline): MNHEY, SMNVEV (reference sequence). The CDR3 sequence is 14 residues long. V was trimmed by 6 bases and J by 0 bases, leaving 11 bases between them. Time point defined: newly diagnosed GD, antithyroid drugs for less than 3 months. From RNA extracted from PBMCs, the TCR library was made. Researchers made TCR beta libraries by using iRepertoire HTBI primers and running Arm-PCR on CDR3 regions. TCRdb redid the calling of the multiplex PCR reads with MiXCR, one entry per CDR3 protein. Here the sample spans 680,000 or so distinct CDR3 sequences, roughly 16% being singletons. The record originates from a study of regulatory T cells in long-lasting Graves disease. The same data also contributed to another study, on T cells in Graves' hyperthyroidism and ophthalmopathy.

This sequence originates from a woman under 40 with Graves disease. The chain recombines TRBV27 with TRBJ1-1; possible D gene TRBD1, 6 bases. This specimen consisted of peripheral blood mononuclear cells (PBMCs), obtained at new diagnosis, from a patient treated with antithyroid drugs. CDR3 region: CASRMDRLNTEAFF. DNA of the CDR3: TGTGCCAGCAGGATGGACAGATTGAACACTGAAGCTTTCTTT.